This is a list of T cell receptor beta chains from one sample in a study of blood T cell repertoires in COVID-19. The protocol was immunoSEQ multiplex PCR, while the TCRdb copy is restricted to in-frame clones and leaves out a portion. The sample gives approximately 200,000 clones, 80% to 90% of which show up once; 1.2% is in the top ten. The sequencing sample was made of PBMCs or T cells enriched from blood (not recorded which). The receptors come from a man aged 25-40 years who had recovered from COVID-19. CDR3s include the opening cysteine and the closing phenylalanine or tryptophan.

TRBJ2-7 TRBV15 CATSRVLTGVHEQYF
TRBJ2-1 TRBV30 CAWSVSSGRDNEQFF
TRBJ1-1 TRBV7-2 CASSLVSGGTEAFF
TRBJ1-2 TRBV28 CASSLKGVGYTF
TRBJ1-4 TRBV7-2 CASSADRAFNEKLFF
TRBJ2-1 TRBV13 CASSFRASGTAGNEQFF
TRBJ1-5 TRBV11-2 CASSQQGKQPQHF
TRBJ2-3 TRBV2 CASRKWGGGTDTQYF
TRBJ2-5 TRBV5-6 CASSWDRQETQYF
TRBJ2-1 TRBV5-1 CASSTGQGPYNEQFF
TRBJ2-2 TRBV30 CACQGSGELFF
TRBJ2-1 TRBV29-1 CSVPGQSSYNEQFF
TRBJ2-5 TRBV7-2 CASSLARGGSETQYF
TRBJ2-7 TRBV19 CASSPPLGDKPYEQYF
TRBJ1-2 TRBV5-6 CASSLSPRGQGKAGYTF
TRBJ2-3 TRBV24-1 CATMESRGLGTDTQYF
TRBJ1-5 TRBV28 CASSVTGTQHF
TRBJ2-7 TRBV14 CASSPLDRGPYEQYF